Presented here are 3 T cell receptor beta chains from one specimen sequenced in a study of PD-1 blockade in classical Hodgkin lymphoma. Sequencing used immunoSEQ multiplex PCR; TCRdb keeps in-frame clones, though not all of them. The profile shows some 14,000 clones, 86% of them singletons. All patients relapsed after autologous stem cell transplantation, and brentuximab vedotin exposure varied. Specimen: peripheral blood mononuclear cells (PBMCs), collected at baseline. These receptor sequences come from a human donor with classical Hodgkin lymphoma.

The chain joins TRBV30 to TRBJ1-1; the D gene is possibly TRBD1 (5 bases). V lost 2 bases to trimming and J lost 1 base, with 8 bases between them. The CDR3 runs to 13 residues. Germline V CDR1 and CDR2: GTSNPN, SVGIG (reference sequence). In DNA form, the CDR3 reads TGTGCCTGGAGTCCAGGGAAGAACACTGAAGCTTTCTTT. Its translation: CAWSPGKNTEAFF.

This rearrangement joins TRBV10-1 to TRBJ1-1; D is perhaps TRBD1 (5 bases). CDR3 length: 13 residues. The V and J ends lost 4 bases and 1 base respectively, with 7 bases between them. Germline V gene lookup returns CDR1 WNHNN and CDR2 SYGVQD (reference sequence). CDR3 sequence reads: CASSVGPNTEAFF. CDR3 sequence (DNA): TGCGCCAGCAGTGTGGGACCGAACACTGAAGCTTTCTTT.

The chain carries TRBV2 and TRBJ2-1, with 8 positions matching TRBD2. Germline V CDR1 and CDR2: SNHLY, FYNNEI. The CDR3 totals 16 residues. V lost 2 bases, J lost 8 bases, and 11 bases stayed unmatched. CDR3 bases: TGTGCCAGCAGTGAACTTTTACGGGAGGGAGCCTATGAGCAGTTCTTC. As protein: CASSELLREGAYEQFF.